These T cell receptor beta chains were read from a single sample in a study of cytomegalovirus exposure and HLA in healthy donors. Measured with immunoSEQ multiplex PCR; TCRdb has only the in-frame clones, and not every one. The table has approximately 85,000 clones, about 80% seen once. The sample was PBMCs. All receptors come from a man aged 45-60 years in good health and CMV-seropositive. Each CDR3 is given without its conserved first and last residue.

ASSYSGVGQPQH	TRBV6-5	TRBJ1-5
ASSRDRLNEKLF	TRBV5-6	TRBJ1-4
ASSIEGSGRPGPDTQY	TRBV19	TRBJ2-3
ASSQGLAGVGELF	TRBV6-1	TRBJ2-2
ASSLPASGENEQF	TRBV5-4	TRBJ2-1
AASEEQY	TRBV7-2	TRBJ2-7
ATGRGRVYAEAF	TRBV15	TRBJ1-1
ASSSLPGGADGYT	TRBV7-9	TRBJ1-2
ASSQDLSARRGLTGANVLT	TRBV4-3	TRBJ2-6
ASSASGDEQY	TRBV27	TRBJ2-7
ASSSTVEQF	TRBV5-1	TRBJ2-1
AISGGLAANTDTQY	TRBV10-3	TRBJ2-3
ATTSGSGAGELF	TRBV4-2	TRBJ2-2
ASSNRDRPNYGYT	TRBV6-5	TRBJ1-2
AWSVQVGYEQY	TRBV30	TRBJ2-7
ASSYEGQDNYGYT	TRBV6-6	TRBJ1-2
ASSLRTAGNEQF	TRBV5-1	TRBJ2-1
ASSLYRGNQPQH	TRBV27	TRBJ1-5
ASSSQETQY	TRBV5-6	TRBJ2-5
ASSQDFSSGTSGSNEQF	TRBV4-1	TRBJ2-1
ASMRAGGNTIY	TRBV2	TRBJ1-3
ASSGGGYNEQF	TRBV25-1	TRBJ2-1
ASSEQGFGELF	TRBV2	TRBJ2-2
AISDRETEKLF	TRBV10-3	TRBJ1-4
ASSLEGGTGGEQY	TRBV5-1	TRBJ2-7
ATSFQGVGNTGELF	TRBV2	TRBJ2-2
ASSLEVGSGRKNEQF	TRBV11-3	TRBJ2-1
ASSLYGRDGELF	TRBV5-1	TRBJ2-2
ASSKRGAYEQY	TRBV21-1	TRBJ2-7
ASSGRGESTNEKLF	TRBV2	TRBJ1-4
ASSRISQKMNEQF	TRBV4-1	TRBJ2-1
ASSRQGDGWPQH	TRBV19	TRBJ1-5
SAEGAPDPSETQY	TRBV29-1	TRBJ2-5
ASSHLAGNEQF	TRBV5-1	TRBJ2-1
ASSPSRGDEQF	TRBV6-1	TRBJ2-1
ASRDLAENTGELF	TRBV7-7	TRBJ2-2
ASSPTQGYEQY	TRBV5-4	TRBJ2-7
ATSRDKPDTQY	TRBV15	TRBJ2-3
ASSPGRDSPLH	TRBV5-1	TRBJ1-6
ASSQSVTGDLNTEAF	TRBV5-6	TRBJ1-1
ASSSNSGRNEQF	TRBV7-9	TRBJ2-1
ASSLDPLNSYNEQF	TRBV7-8	TRBJ2-1
ASGSTGQETQY	TRBV19	TRBJ2-5
ASSLVGQSSTDTQY	TRBV7-3	TRBJ2-3
ASQGGYNTGELF	TRBV27	TRBJ2-2
AWRARRNTEAF	TRBV30	TRBJ1-1
ASSLGLPNTDEQY	TRBV11-1	TRBJ2-7
ASSRQVAGFDEQF	TRBV14	TRBJ2-1
ASSWMRGAGGYT	TRBV7-9	TRBJ1-2
ASSLGASRFSNTGELF	TRBV7-8	TRBJ2-2
AISVTSGIYEQY	TRBV10-3	TRBJ2-7
ASRRGFEGYT	TRBV6-1	TRBJ1-2
AISKGGHSGANVLT	TRBV10-3	TRBJ2-6
ASSVNSDEQF	TRBV5-1	TRBJ2-1
ASSATSGRVGTDTQY	TRBV7-2	TRBJ2-3
SVSFSAGELF	TRBV29-1	TRBJ2-2
ASSYSGTGTDEQY	TRBV6-6	TRBJ2-7